The 18 T cell receptor beta chains below all came from one sample that was sequenced in a study of OX40 agonist ivuxolimab in advanced cancers. Sequenced by immunoSEQ multiplex PCR; TCRdb stores in-frame clones only, minus some. The repertoire holds around 83,000 clones, with approximately 84% as singletons. Source: CD4+ or CD8+ T cells sorted from blood, taken in a trial of the OX40 agonist ivuxolimab. These TCRs come from an adult with an advanced solid tumor such as melanoma, head and neck, liver or kidney cancer.

The V gene is TRBV2, the J gene TRBJ2-3; TRBD2 aligns across 9 bases. J lost 2 bases, V lost 3 bases, and 3 bases had no gene match. This CDR3 is built from 15 residues. CDR1 and CDR2 (germline): SNHLY, FYNNEI. The CDR3 bases are TGTGCCAGCAGTGAGACTAGCGGATCCACAGATACGCAGTATTTT. Translation: CASSETSGSTDTQYF.

The chain carries TRBV2 and TRBJ2-5, with D unresolved. CDR3 length equals 14 residues. Germline V gene lookup returns CDR1 SNHLY and CDR2 FYNNEI. The V end lost 6 bases, the J end lost 1 base, and 12 bases lay between the germline ends. CDR3 in amino acids: CASSPTEPQETQYF. DNA of the CDR3: TGTGCCAGCAGCCCCACGGAACCCCAAGAGACCCAGTACTTC. Full variable domain (rest looked up from reference TRBV2 and TRBJ2-5): EPEVTQTPSHQVTQMGQEVILRCVPISNHLYFYWYRQILGQKVEFLVSFYNNEISEKSEIFDDQFSVERPDGSNFTLKIRSTKLEDSAMYFCASSPTEPQETQYFGPGTRLLVL.

The V gene is TRBV7-2, the J gene TRBJ2-7, with 11 bases that match TRBD1. Per the germline V gene, CDR1 is SGHTA and CDR2 is FQGNSA. Trimming took 0 bases from V and 4 from J; bases not matched to a gene: 8. The CDR3 consists of 17 residues. The CDR3 DNA sequence: TGTGCCAGCAGCTTAGCACGGACAGGGGGCGCTTCGTACGAGCAGTACTTC. This encodes CASSLARTGGASYEQYF. Complete variable domain (other parts from reference TRBV7-2 and TRBJ2-7): GAGVSQSPSNKVTEKGKDVELRCDPISGHTALYWYRQSLGQGLEFLIYFQGNSAPDKSGLPSDRFSAERTGGSVSTLTIQRTQQEDSAVYLCASSLARTGGASYEQYFGPGTRLTVT.

J is TRBJ2-1 and V is TRBV15; TRBD2 agrees at 11 bases. Trimming cost V 9 bases and J 4 bases; bases outside gene matches: 5. The CDR3 has 14 residues. Germline CDR1 is LNHNV and CDR2 is YYDKDF (reference sequence). As DNA, the CDR3 is TGTGCCACGAGACTAGCGGGACCTTACAATGAGCAGTTCTTC. It codes for CATRLAGPYNEQFF. Supplemented by reference TRBV15 and TRBJ2-1, the full variable domain reads DAMVIQNPRYQVTQFGKPVTLSCSQTLNHNVMYWYQQKSSQAPKLLFHYYDKDFNNEADTPDNFQSRRPNTSFCFLDIRSPGLGDTAMYLCATRLAGPYNEQFFGPGTRLTVL.

Only a few counts were recorded for this clone. The chain is built from TRBV19 and TRBJ2-7; perhaps D is TRBD1 or TRBD2 (6 bases each). Trimming left V 4 bases short and J 5 bases short, with 15 bases between. The CDR3 totals 14 residues. Germline V gives CDR1 LNHDA, CDR2 SQIVND (reference sequence). The CDR3 sequence is CASSTSLGGDEQYF. DNA of the CDR3: TGTGCCAGTAGTACCTCACTCGGGGGCGACGAGCAGTACTTC.

The rearrangement uses TRBV18 and TRBJ2-1; TRBD2 matches at 8 bases. Germline values: CDR1 KGHSH, CDR2 LQKENI. The length of the CDR3 is 17 residues. The V segment lost 2 bases and the J segment 8 bases; nucleotides outside the gene matches: 14. The CDR3 DNA sequence: TGTGCCAGCTCACCAAGACGTTCCCGGCGGGAGGTTTATGAGCAGTTCTTC. Protein product: CASSPRRSRREVYEQFF.

This chain uses TRBV7-8 with TRBJ1-6; D remains ambiguous. The CDR3 contains 16 residues. CDR1 is SGHVS and CDR2 is FQNEAQ in the germline V gene. Trimming removed 5 bases at V and 0 bases at J, with 11 bases between. The DNA of the CDR3 is TGTGCCAGCAGCCCTTACGGGGACTCCTATAATTCACCCCTCCACTTT. It is translated as CASSPYGDSYNSPLHF.

As concerns this clone: The junction and the germline gene differ at one end; a read error may be behind it. The V call is TRBV4-1, the J call TRBJ1-4; the D gene is possibly TRBD1 (5 bases). Germline V gene lookup returns CDR1 MGHRA and CDR2 YSYEKL. CDR3 length equals 15 residues. For the CDR3, the DNA is TGCGCCAGCAGCCAAGGAAGACTTGCTACTCGGGACTTGGTCTTT. It yields the protein CASSQGRLATRDLVF.

V gene TRBV19 combines with J gene TRBJ2-2; unclear D gene. The germline V gene has CDR1 LNHDA and CDR2 SQIVND (reference sequence). The CDR3 has 12 residues. Trimming took off 3 bases at V and 8 bases at J, with 7 bases between the two ends. For the CDR3, the DNA is TGTGCCAGTAGTATGATCCAAGGGGAGCTGTTTTTT. Translated: CASSMIQGELFF.

This rearrangement joins TRBV29-1 to TRBJ1-4, with D unclear. The CDR3 spans 13 residues. Trimming pared 1 base from V and 3 bases from J, leaving 6 bases between. CDR1 SQVTM and CDR2 ANQGSEA come from the germline V gene. CDR3 coding DNA: TGCAGCGTTGAAGCCCAGCCTAATGAAAAACTGTTTTTT. Protein: CSVEAQPNEKLFF.

The chain uses TRBV27 and TRBJ2-1; 11 bases agree with TRBD1. In germline, CDR1 is MNHEY, CDR2 SMNVEV (reference sequence). The CDR3 is 16 amino acids. The junction had 9 bases not matched to a gene; V was cut back by 6 bases and J by 5 bases. The CDR3: CASRTLDRGLNNEQFF. CDR3 in DNA: TGTGCCAGCAGGACCTTGGACAGGGGGCTTAACAATGAGCAGTTCTTC.

This sequence joins TRBV27 and TRBJ2-2; maybe TRBD2 (6 bases). Between the trimmed V and J ends, which lost 3 bases and 2 bases, there was a span of 16 bases. Germline CDR1 MNHEY, CDR2 SMNVEV (reference sequence). The CDR3 is 17 amino acids. For the CDR3, the DNA is TGTGCCAGCAGTTTCCTAAGGGGAGGCAAAAACACCGGGGAGCTGTTTTTT. This translates into CASSFLRGGKNTGELFF.

This clone has more than one count but fewer than ten. The V call is TRBV7-6, the J call TRBJ2-6; D gene uncertain. Trimming removed 1 base at V and 0 bases at J, with 7 bases between. CDR3 length equals 16 residues. The germline CDR1 and CDR2 sequences are SGHVS and FNYEAQ. The CDR3 here is CASSLEHLSGANVLTF. The CDR3 DNA reads as TGTGCCAGCAGCTTAGAACACCTCTCTGGGGCCAACGTCCTGACTTTC.

Of note for this clone: At the DNA level, this CDR3 is encoded by other sequences in the same sample as well. V is TRBV30 and J is TRBJ1-5; D might be TRBD1 (5 bases). The CDR3 runs 13 residues. Germline V gives CDR1 GTSNPN, CDR2 SVGIG (reference sequence). Trimming left V 1 base short and J 6 bases short, with 10 bases between. This CDR3 reads CAWSGGGSQPQHF. DNA of the CDR3: TGTGCCTGGAGTGGCGGGGGGAGTCAGCCCCAGCATTTT.

The V and J genes are TRBV7-2 and TRBJ2-3; the D is unclear. The CDR3 loop spans 13 amino acids. Looked up from germline, CDR1 is SGHTA and CDR2 is FQGNSA. Trimming stripped 1 base from V and 4 bases from J, with 6 bases between. CDR3 sequence: CASSLVSSDTQYF. Here the CDR3 DNA reads TGTGCCAGCAGCTTAGTAAGTTCAGATACGCAGTATTTT.

The rearrangement uses TRBV19 and TRBJ1-5; D not resolved. Germline V lookup: CDR1 LNHDA, CDR2 SQIVND (reference sequence). The length of the CDR3 is 15 residues. V was trimmed by 4 bases and J by 0 bases, leaving 10 bases between them. Written as DNA, the CDR3 is TGTGCCAGTAGTAGCCCGCGGTATAGCAATCAGCCCCAGCATTTT. Protein sequence: CASSSPRYSNQPQHF.

V is TRBV2 and J is TRBJ2-4; the D gene could be TRBD1 or TRBD2 (6 bases each). V was trimmed by 3 bases and J by 1 base, leaving 13 bases between them. CDR1 is SNHLY, CDR2 FYNNEI, per germline. The CDR3 length is 16 residues. Here the CDR3 reads CASSDVGGQAKNIQYF. The CDR3 nucleotides are TGTGCCAGCAGTGATGTGGGGGGCCAGGCCAAAAACATTCAGTACTTC.

This clone was seen just once. V gene TRBV27 combines with J gene TRBJ2-1; 12 bases map to TRBD2. V gave up 4 bases and J gave up 7 bases; unmatched junction bases: 11. The germline CDR1 and CDR2 sequences are MNHEY and SMNVEV (reference sequence). This CDR3 region has 17 residues. CDR3 in amino acids: CASSYTPTSGRINEQFF. The CDR3 nucleotides are TGTGCCAGCAGTTACACACCGACTAGCGGGAGAATAAATGAGCAGTTCTTC.